The entry below gives a single T cell receptor beta chain sequence along with its context. This CDR3 has 15 amino acids. V lost 1 base, J lost 4 bases, and 13 bases lay in between. Germline-derived CDR1 and CDR2 are SGHTA and FQGNSA. This record comes from a study of control samples from healthy donors and cancer patients. Clones were sequenced by immunoSEQ multiplex PCR, and TCRdb holds only the in-frame ones, with some missing. This table has roughly 130,000 clones, approximately 94% appearing once. The sequence was obtained from a man aged 50 to 59 with head and neck cancer. The chain couples TRBV7-2 to TRBJ2-5; D unclear. The sequencing input was PBMCs. CDR3 sequence: CASSLGPNPRETQYF. The CDR3, as DNA: TGTGCCAGCAGCTTAGGGCCAAACCCACGAGAGACCCAGTACTTC.